The rows below give T cell receptor beta chains drawn from one sample of a study of blood T cell repertoires in COVID-19. The assay was immunoSEQ multiplex PCR, and TCRdb's table has in-frame clones only and misses some. Of around 450,000 clones in the sample, 75% to 90% were seen once. Sequences were obtained from peripheral blood. These receptors were taken from a woman aged 30 to 39 with acute or convalescent COVID-19. The CDR3 runs from the conserved cysteine through the conserved F or W. D genes are given only for firm matches. Clone size, where shown, is once, few, many, or a class for clones that have expanded.

NA	NA	TRBV19	TRBJ1-5	CASSIDHWGVEPQHF	TGTGCCAGTAGTATAGATCACTGGGGGGTTGAGCCCCAGCATTTT
NA	NA	TRBV28	TRBJ2-1	CASSLRDEQFF	TGTGCCAGCAGTTTGAGGGATGAGCAGTTCTTC
NA	NA	TRBV6-5	TRBJ2-7	CASSKGVGYEQYF	TGTGCCAGCAGCAAAGGGGTAGGGTACGAGCAGTACTTC
NA	TRBD2	TRBV5-4	TRBJ2-2	CASSLSGAGGATGELFF	TGTGCCAGCAGCTTAAGTGGGGCGGGGGGCGCGACCGGGGAGCTGTTTTTT
few	NA	TRBV7-9	TRBJ1-6	CASSPAGQRDNSPLHF	TGTGCCAGCAGCCCTGCCGGGCAGCGGGATAATTCACCCCTCCACTTT
NA	TRBD1	TRBV5-1	TRBJ1-2	CASSKGQGISNYGYTF	TGCGCCAGCAGCAAGGGACAGGGGATTTCCAACTATGGCTACACCTTC
once	TRBD2	TRBV2	TRBJ2-7	CASRPGTSFHEQYF	TGTGCCAGCCGGCCCGGGACTAGTTTCCACGAGCAGTACTTC
NA	TRBD2	TRBV28	TRBJ2-3	CASSFPPFGAGGTDTQYF	TGTGCCAGCAGTTTCCCGCCTTTCGGGGCGGGGGGCACAGATACGCAGTATTTT
NA	NA	TRBV19	TRBJ2-2	CASSIAGELFF	TGTGCCAGTAGTATCGCCGGGGAGCTGTTTTTT
NA	NA	TRBV19	TRBJ2-3	CASSTGQLADTQYF	TGTGCCAGTAGTACCGGACAGTTGGCAGATACGCAGTATTTT
NA	TRBD1	TRBV5-6	TRBJ2-5	CASSLGTGWETQYF	TGTGCCAGCAGCTTAGGGACAGGGTGGGAGACCCAGTACTTC
NA	NA	TRBV30	TRBJ1-5	CAWSGMGGAGNQPQHF	TGTGCCTGGAGTGGGATGGGGGGGGCAGGCAATCAGCCCCAGCATTTT
NA	NA	TRBV12-5	TRBJ1-2	CASGSQGEANYGYTF	TGTGCTAGTGGTTCCCAGGGTGAAGCTAACTATGGCTACACCTTC
NA	TRBD1	TRBV9	TRBJ2-1	CASSAEGAGGYSYNEQFF	TGTGCCAGCAGCGCCGAGGGGGCTGGCGGATACTCCTACAATGAGCAGTTCTTC
few	NA	TRBV5-3	TRBJ2-7	CARSQNTGLSSYEQYF	TGTGCCAGAAGCCAAAACACAGGTTTATCTAGTTACGAGCAGTACTTC
few	TRBD1	TRBV10-1	TRBJ2-7	CASSGQGRSSYEQYF	TGCGCCAGCAGTGGACAGGGTCGAAGCTCCTACGAGCAGTACTTC
NA	NA	TRBV5-4	TRBJ1-1	CASSLTGTEAFF	TGTGCCAGCAGCTTGACGGGGACTGAAGCTTTCTTT
NA	TRBD1	TRBV3-1/TRBV3-2	TRBJ1-2	CASSHPLRDRGRDYGYTF	TGTGCCAGCAGCCACCCGCTCCGGGACAGGGGAAGGGACTATGGCTACACCTTC
NA	NA	TRBV28	TRBJ1-5	CASRAGGTATQPQHF	TGTGCCAGCAGGGCGGGGGGGACGGCGACTCAGCCCCAGCATTTT
NA	NA	TRBV7-9	TRBJ1-5	CASSARDAQGQPQHF	TGTGCCAGCAGCGCCCGGGACGCACAGGGCCAGCCCCAGCATTTT
NA	TRBD1	TRBV28	TRBJ1-1	CASRTIPGGGGNTEAFF	TGTGCCAGCAGAACAATCCCAGGGGGCGGAGGGAACACTGAAGCTTTCTTT
NA	TRBD2	TRBV6-6	TRBJ2-3	CASSPGTSADTQYF	TGTGCCAGCAGTCCCGGGACTAGCGCAGATACGCAGTATTTT
NA	TRBD1	TRBV5-6	TRBJ2-2	CASNRGVIRTGELFF	TGTGCCAGCAACAGGGGGGTGATAAGAACCGGGGAGCTGTTTTTT
few	TRBD1	TRBV6-5	TRBJ1-2	CASSLTGQSYGYTF	TGTGCCAGCAGTTTGACGGGACAGAGCTATGGCTACACCTTC
NA	NA	TRBV28	TRBJ2-1	CASSFRGAIGNEQFF	TGTGCCAGCAGTTTTCGGGGGGCGATAGGCAATGAGCAGTTCTTC
NA	TRBD2	TRBV5-4	TRBJ2-7	CASSLRGLAGSREQYF	TGTGCCAGCAGCTTAAGGGGACTAGCGGGGTCAAGGGAGCAGTACTTC
NA	TRBD1	TRBV11-2	TRBJ1-4	CASSIPGQGEKLFF	TGTGCCAGCAGCATCCCGGGACAGGGGGAAAAACTGTTTTTT
NA	NA	TRBV21-1	TRBJ1-2	CASSERGIDRYGYTF	TGTGCCAGCAGCGAACGAGGTATTGACAGGTATGGCTACACCTTC
NA	TRBD1	TRBV6-5	TRBJ1-5	CASNTQGGNQPQHF	TGTGCCAGCAATACACAGGGGGGTAATCAGCCCCAGCATTTT
NA	NA	TRBV7-9	TRBJ1-5	CASSPGGSNQPQHF	TGTGCCAGCAGTCCGGGGGGGAGCAATCAGCCCCAGCATTTT
NA	TRBD1	TRBV11-2	TRBJ1-6	CASSLDWAGGSPLHF	TGTGCCAGCAGCTTAGATTGGGCAGGGGGATCACCCCTCCACTTT
NA	NA	TRBV7-9	TRBJ1-1	CASHGIVYGEAFF	TGTGCCAGTCACGGGATTGTCTATGGTGAAGCTTTCTTT
NA	NA	TRBV7-9	TRBJ1-1	CASSLGGQGPNTEAFF	TGTGCCAGCAGCTTAGGAGGTCAGGGCCCGAACACTGAAGCTTTCTTT